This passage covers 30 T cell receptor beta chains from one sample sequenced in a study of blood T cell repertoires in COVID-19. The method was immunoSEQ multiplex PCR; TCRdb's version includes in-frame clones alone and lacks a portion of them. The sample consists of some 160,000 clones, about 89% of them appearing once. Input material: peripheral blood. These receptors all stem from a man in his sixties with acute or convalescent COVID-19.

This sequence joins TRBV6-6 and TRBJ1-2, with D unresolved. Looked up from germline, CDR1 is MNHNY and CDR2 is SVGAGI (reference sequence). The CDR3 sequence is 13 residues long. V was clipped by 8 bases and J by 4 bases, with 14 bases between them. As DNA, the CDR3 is TGTGCCAGCTGTCCCACCGCCAGCTATGGCTACACCTTC. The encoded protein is CASCPTASYGYTF.

This chain's CDR3 is CAWNSGGAGETQYF. Written as DNA, the CDR3 is TGTGCCTGGAATAGCGGGGGGGCCGGGGAGACCCAGTACTTC. V gene TRBV30 combines with J gene TRBJ2-5; 11 bases map to TRBD2. V lost 4 bases and J lost 5; bases outside the gene matches: 6. Germline values: CDR1 GTSNPN, CDR2 SVGIG (reference sequence). The CDR3 is made up of 14 amino acids.

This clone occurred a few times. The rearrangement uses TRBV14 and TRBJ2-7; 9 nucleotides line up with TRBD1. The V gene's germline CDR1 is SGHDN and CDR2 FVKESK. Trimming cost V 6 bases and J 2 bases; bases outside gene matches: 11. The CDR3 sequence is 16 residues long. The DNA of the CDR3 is TGTGCCAGCAGTCCGGTACAGGGGGCCTTAACCTACGAGCAGTACTTC. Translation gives CASSPVQGALTYEQYF.

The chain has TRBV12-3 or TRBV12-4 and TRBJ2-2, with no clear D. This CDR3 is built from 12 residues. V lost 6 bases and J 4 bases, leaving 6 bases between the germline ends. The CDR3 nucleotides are TGTGCCAGCAGATACTTCACCGGGGAGCTGTTTTTT. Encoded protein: CASRYFTGELFF.

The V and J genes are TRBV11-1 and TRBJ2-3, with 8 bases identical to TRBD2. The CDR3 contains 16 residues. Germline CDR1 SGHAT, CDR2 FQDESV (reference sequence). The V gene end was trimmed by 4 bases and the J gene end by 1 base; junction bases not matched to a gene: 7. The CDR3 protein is CASSYLPGRGTDTQYF. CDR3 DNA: TGTGCCAGCAGCTATCTTCCCGGGAGGGGCACAGATACGCAGTATTTT.

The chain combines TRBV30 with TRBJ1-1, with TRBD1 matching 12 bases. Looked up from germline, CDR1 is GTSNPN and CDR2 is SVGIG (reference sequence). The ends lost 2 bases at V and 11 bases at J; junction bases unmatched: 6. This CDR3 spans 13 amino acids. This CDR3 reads CAWSKGTGGVAFF. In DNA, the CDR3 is TGTGCCTGGAGTAAAGGGACAGGGGGCGTCGCTTTCTTT.

The CDR3 here is CASSSSNEQFF. In DNA form, the CDR3 reads TGTGCCAGCAGCTCGAGCAATGAGCAGTTCTTC. The chain is built from TRBV13 and TRBJ2-1; D remains unclear. The germline V gene has CDR1 PRHDT and CDR2 FYEKMQ (reference sequence). V lost 4 bases and J lost 6, with 4 bases in between. This CDR3 spans 11 amino acids.

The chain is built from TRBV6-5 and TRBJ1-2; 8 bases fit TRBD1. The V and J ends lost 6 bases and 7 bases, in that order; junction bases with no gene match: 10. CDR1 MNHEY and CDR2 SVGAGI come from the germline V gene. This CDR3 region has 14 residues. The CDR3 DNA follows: TGTGCCAGCAGGCCTAATGGACAGGGTGGTGGCTACACCTTC. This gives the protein CASRPNGQGGGYTF.

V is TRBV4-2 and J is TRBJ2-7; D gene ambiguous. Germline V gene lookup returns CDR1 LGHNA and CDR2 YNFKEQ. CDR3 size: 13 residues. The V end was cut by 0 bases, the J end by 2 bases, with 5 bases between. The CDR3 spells CASSQDPTYEQYF. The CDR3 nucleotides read TGTGCCAGCAGCCAAGATCCAACCTACGAGCAGTACTTC.

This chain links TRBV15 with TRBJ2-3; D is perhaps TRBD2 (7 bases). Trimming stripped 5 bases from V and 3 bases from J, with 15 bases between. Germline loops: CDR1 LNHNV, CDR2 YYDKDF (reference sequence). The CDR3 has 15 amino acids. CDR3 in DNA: TGTGCCACCAGCGGTGGGGGGGGCGAGACAGATACGCAGTATTTT. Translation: CATSGGGGETDTQYF.

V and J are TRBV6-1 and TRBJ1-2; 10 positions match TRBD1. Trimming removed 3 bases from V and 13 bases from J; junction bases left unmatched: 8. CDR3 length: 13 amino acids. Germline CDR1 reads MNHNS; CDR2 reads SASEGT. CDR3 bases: TGTGCCAGCAGTGAGAACGGGGACAGGGGACCCACCTTC. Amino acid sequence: CASSENGDRGPTF.

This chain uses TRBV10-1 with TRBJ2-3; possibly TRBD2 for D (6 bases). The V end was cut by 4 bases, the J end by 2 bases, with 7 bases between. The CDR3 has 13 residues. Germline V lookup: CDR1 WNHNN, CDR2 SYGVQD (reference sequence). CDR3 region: CASSAGVTDTQYF. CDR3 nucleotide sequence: TGCGCCAGCAGTGCGGGAGTCACAGATACGCAGTATTTT.

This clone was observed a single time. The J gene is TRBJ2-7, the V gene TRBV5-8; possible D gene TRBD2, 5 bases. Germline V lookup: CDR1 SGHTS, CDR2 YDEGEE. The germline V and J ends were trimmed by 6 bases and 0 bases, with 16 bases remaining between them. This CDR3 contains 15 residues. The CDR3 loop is CASNGVGPYSYEQYF. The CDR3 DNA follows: TGTGCCAGCAACGGGGTCGGGCCCTACTCCTACGAGCAGTACTTC.

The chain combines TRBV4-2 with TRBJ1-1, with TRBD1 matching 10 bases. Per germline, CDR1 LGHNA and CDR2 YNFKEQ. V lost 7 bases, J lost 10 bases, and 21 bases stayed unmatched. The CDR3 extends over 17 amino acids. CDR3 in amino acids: CASKRGDPGTGEGGAFF. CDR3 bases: TGTGCCAGCAAACGGGGGGACCCCGGGACAGGGGAAGGTGGAGCTTTCTTT.

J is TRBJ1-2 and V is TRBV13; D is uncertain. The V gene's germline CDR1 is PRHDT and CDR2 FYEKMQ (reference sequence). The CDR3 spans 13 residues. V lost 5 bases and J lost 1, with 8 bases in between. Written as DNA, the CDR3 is TGTGCCAGCAGCGCGAGGAATAACTATGGCTACACCTTC. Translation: CASSARNNYGYTF. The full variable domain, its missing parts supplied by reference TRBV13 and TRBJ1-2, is AAGVIQSPRHLIKEKRETATLKCYPIPRHDTVYWYQQGPGQDPQFLISFYEKMQSDKGSIPDRFSAQQFSDYHSELNMSSLELGDSALYFCASSARNNYGYTFGSGTRLTVV.

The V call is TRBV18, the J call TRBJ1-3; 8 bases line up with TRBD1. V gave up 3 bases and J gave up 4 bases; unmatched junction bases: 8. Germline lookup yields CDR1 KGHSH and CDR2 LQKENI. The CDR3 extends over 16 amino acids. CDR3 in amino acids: CASSPGTGSRGNTIYF. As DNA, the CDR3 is TGTGCCAGCTCACCGGGGACAGGCTCGCGGGGAAACACCATATATTTT.

The CDR3 sequence: CASSITGARTDTQYF. Written as DNA, the CDR3 is TGTGCCAGCAGCATTACAGGGGCTCGCACAGATACGCAGTATTTT. The rearrangement links TRBV3-1 (or the pseudogene TRBV3-2) to TRBJ2-3, with 7 bases matching TRBD1. After removal of 5 bases from V and 1 base from J, the junction contained 6 bases not matched to a gene. This CDR3 comprises 15 residues. Germline lookup yields CDR1 LGHDT and CDR2 YNNKEL (reference sequence).

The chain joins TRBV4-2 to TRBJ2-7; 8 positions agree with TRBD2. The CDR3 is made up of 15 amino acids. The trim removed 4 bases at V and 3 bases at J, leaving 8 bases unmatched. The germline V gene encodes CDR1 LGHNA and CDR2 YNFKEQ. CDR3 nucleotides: TGTGCCAGCAGCCGGGACGGAGCGGGGGTCTACGAGCAGTACTTC. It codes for CASSRDGAGVYEQYF.

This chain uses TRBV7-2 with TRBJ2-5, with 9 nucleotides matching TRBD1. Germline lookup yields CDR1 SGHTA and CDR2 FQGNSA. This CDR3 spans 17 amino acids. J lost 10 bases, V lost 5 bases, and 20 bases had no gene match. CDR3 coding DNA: TGTGCCAGCAGCAAAGGGTCGGGACAGGGTCTTCAAAACGACCAGTACTTC. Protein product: CASSKGSGQGLQNDQYF.

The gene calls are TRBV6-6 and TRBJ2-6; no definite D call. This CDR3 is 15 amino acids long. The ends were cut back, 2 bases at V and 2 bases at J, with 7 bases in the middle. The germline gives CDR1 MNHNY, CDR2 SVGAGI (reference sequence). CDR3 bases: TGTGCCAGCAGTTACGATCTAACTGGGGCCAACGTCCTGACTTTC. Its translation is CASSYDLTGANVLTF.

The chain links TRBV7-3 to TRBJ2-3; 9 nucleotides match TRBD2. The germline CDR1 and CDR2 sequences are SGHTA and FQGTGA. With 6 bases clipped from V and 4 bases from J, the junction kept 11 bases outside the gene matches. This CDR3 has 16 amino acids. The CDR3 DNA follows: TGTGCCAGCAGATTTACCGGGACTAGCAGCCCAGATACGCAGTATTTT. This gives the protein CASRFTGTSSPDTQYF. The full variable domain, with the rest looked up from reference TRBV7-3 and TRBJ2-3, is GAGVSQTPSNKVTEKGKYVELRCDPISGHTALYWYRQSLGQGPEFLIYFQGTGAADDSGLPNDRFFAVRPEGSVSTLKIQRTERGDSAVYLCASRFTGTSSPDTQYFGPGTRLTVL.

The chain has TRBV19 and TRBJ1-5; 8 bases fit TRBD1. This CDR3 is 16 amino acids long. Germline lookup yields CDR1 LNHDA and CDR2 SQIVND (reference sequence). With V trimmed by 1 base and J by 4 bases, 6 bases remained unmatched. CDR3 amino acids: CASSIANRGWNQPQHF. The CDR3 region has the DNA TGTGCCAGTAGTATAGCAAACAGGGGGTGGAATCAGCCCCAGCATTTT.

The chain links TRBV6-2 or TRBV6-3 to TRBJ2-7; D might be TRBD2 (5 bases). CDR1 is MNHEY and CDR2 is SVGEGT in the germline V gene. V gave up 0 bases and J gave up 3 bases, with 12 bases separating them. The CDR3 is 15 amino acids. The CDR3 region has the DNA TGTGCCAGCAGTTACTCGAAACTAGGAGGCTACGAGCAGTACTTC. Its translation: CASSYSKLGGYEQYF.

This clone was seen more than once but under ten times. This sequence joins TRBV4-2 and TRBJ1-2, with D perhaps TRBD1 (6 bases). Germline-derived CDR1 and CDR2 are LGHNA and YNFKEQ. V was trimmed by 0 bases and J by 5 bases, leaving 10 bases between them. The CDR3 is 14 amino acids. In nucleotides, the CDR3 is TGTGCCAGCAGCCAAGATCAGGGGTTATATGGCTACACCTTC. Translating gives CASSQDQGLYGYTF.

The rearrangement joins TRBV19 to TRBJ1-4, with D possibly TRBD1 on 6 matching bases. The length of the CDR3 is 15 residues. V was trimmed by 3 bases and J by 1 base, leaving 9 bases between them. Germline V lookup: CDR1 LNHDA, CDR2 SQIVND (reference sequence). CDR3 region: CASSILTGTNEKLFF. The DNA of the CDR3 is TGTGCCAGTAGTATCTTGACAGGAACTAATGAAAAACTGTTTTTT.

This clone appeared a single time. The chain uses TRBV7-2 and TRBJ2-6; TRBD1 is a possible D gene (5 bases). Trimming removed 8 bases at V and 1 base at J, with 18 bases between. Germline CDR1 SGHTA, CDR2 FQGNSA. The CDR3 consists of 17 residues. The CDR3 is CASLPQGPLSGANVLTF. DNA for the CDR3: TGTGCCAGCCTACCCCAGGGCCCGTTGTCTGGGGCCAACGTCCTGACTTTC.

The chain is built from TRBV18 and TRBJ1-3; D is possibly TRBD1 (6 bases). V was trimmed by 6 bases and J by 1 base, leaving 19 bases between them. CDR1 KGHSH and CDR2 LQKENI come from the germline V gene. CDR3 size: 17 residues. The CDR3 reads CASSPGRGRISGNTIYF. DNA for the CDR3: TGTGCCAGCTCCCCGGGCAGGGGAAGGATATCTGGAAACACCATATATTTT.

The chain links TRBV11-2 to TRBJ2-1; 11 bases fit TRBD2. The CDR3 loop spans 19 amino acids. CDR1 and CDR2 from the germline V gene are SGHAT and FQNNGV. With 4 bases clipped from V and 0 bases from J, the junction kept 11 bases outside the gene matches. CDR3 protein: CASSSPGLAVPSSYNEQFF. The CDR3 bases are TGTGCCAGCAGCTCCCCGGGACTAGCGGTCCCTAGCTCCTACAATGAGCAGTTCTTC.

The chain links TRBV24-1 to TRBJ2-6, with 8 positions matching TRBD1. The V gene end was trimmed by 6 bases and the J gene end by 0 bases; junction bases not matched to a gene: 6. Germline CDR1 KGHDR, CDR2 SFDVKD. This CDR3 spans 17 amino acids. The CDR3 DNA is TGTGCCACCAGTCCGGGACAGGCGCCCTCTGGGGCCAACGTCCTGACTTTC. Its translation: CATSPGQAPSGANVLTF.

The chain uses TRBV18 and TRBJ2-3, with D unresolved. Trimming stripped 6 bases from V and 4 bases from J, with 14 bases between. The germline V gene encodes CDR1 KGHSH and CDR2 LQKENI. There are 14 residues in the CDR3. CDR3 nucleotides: TGTGCCAGCTCCCCCACGGGTAGGTCAGATACGCAGTATTTT. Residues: CASSPTGRSDTQYF.